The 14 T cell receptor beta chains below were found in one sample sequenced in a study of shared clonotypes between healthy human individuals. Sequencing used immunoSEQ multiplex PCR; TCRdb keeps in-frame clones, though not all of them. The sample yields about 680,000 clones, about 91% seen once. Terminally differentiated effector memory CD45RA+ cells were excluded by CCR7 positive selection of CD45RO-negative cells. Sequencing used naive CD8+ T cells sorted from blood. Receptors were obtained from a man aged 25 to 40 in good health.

CDR3 amino acids: CASRPGGRYEQYF. For the CDR3, the DNA is TGTGCCAGCAGACCAGGGGGGAGGTACGAGCAGTACTTC. The chain has TRBV6-5 and TRBJ2-7, with D possibly TRBD1 on 7 matching bases. Between the trimmed V and J ends, which lost 6 bases and 4 bases, there was a span of 13 bases. CDR1 and CDR2 (germline): MNHEY, SVGAGI. The CDR3 runs 13 residues.

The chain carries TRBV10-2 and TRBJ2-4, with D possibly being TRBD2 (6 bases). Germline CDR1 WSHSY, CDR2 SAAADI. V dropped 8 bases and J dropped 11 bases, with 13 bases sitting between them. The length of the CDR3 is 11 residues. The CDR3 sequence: CASGDSSLQYF. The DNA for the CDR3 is TGCGCCAGCGGGGACTCTTCCCTTCAGTACTTC.

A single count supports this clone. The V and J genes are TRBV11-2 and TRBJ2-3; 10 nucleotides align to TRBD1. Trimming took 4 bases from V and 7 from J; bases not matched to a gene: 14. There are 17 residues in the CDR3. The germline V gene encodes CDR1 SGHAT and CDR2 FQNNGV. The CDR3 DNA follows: TGTGCCAGCAGCTCTCCCCCACGGGACAGGGGCCTTCATACGCAGTATTTT. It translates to CASSSPPRDRGLHTQYF.

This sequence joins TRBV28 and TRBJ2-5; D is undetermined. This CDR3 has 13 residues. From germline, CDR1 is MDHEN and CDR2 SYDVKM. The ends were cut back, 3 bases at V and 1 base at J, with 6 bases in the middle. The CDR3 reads CASSLRSQETQYF. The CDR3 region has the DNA TGTGCCAGCAGTTTGAGGAGCCAAGAGACCCAGTACTTC.

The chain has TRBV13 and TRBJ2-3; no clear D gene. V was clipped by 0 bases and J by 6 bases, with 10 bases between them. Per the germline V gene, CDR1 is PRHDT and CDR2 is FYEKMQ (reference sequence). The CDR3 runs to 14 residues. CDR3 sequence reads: CASSLGFRPDTQYF. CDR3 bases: TGTGCCAGCAGCTTAGGGTTTCGTCCGGATACGCAGTATTTT.

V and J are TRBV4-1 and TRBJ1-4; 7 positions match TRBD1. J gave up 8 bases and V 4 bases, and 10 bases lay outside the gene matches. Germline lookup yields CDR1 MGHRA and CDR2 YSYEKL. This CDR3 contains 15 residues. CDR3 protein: CASSRITGVGEKLFF. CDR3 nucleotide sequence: TGCGCCAGCAGCCGAATTACAGGGGTGGGGGAAAAACTGTTTTTT.

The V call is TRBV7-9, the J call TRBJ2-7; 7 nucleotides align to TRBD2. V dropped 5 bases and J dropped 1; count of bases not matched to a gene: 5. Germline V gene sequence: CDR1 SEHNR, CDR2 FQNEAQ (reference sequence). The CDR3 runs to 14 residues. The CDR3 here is CASSQSGNSYEQYF. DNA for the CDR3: TGTGCCAGCAGCCAAAGCGGGAATTCCTACGAGCAGTACTTC. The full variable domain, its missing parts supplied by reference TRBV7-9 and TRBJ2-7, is DTGVSQNPRHKITKRGQNVTFRCDPISEHNRLYWYRQTLGQGPEFLTYFQNEAQLEKSRLLSDRFSAERPKGSFSTLEIQRTEQGDSAMYLCASSQSGNSYEQYFGPGTRLTVT.

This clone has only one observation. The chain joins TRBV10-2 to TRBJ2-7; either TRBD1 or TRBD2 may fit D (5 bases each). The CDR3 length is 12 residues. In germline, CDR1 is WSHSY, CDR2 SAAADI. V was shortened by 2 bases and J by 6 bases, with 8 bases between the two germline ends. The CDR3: CASSELGTEQYF. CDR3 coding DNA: TGCGCCAGCAGTGAGCTGGGGACCGAGCAGTACTTC.

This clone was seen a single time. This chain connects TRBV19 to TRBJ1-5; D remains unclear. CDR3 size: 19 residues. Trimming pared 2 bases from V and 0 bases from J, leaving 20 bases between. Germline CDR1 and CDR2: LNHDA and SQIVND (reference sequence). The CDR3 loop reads CASSIILSGGGDSNQPQHF. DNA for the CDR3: TGTGCCAGTAGTATAATTCTTTCCGGAGGAGGAGATAGCAATCAGCCCCAGCATTTT.

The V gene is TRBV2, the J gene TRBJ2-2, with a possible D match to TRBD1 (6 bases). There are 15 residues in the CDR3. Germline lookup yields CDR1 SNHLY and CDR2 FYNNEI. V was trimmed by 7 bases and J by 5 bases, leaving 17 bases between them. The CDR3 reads CASNKGDPPTGELFF. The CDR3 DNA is TGTGCCAGCAATAAGGGGGACCCACCAACCGGGGAGCTGTTTTTT.

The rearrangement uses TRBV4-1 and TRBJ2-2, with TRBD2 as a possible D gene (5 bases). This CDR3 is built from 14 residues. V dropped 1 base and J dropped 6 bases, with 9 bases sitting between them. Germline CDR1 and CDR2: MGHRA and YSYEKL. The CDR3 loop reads CASSQVGGAGELFF. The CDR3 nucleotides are TGCGCCAGCAGCCAAGTAGGAGGCGCCGGGGAGCTGTTTTTT.

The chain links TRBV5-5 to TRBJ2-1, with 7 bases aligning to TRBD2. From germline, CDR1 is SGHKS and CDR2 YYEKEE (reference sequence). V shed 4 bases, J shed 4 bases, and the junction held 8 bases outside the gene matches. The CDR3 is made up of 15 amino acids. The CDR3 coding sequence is TGTGCCAGCAGCGGGAGGGGCTTCGGGTACAATGAGCAGTTCTTC. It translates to CASSGRGFGYNEQFF.

The CDR3: CAISGPDSYEQYF. CDR3 DNA sequence: TGTGCCATAAGCGGGCCAGACTCCTACGAGCAGTACTTC. This sequence joins TRBV10-3 and TRBJ2-7, with D possibly TRBD2 on 6 matching bases. The germline CDR1 and CDR2 sequences are ENHRY and SYGVKD. The CDR3 spans 13 residues. V lost 9 bases and J lost 0, with 12 bases in between.

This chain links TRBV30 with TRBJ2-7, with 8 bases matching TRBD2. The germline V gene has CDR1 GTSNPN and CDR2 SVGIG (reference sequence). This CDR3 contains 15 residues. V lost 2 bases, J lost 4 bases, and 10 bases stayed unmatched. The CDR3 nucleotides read TGTGCCTGGAGTCTACCGGCGGCGGGAGGTTACGAGCAGTACTTC. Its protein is CAWSLPAAGGYEQYF.